What follows is one T cell receptor (beta chain) and its context. The antigen it binds to is not known. No base quality values were provided; no much bigger clone lies one nucleotide off. At the DNA level, this CDR3 is encoded by other sequences in the same sample as well. TCRbeta CDR3 regions were amplified from genomic DNA by means of the immunoSEQ Assay, a bias-controlled multiplex PCR. The authors' pipeline ran thus. The number of nucleated cells in each sample was estimated from the amplification of reference gene primers within the assay. To quantify the absolute abundance of each unique TCRbeta CDR3 rearrangement, sequence reads were collapsed and filtered. For each sample, productive Simpson clonality was calculated as the square root of Simpson's diversity index across productive rearrangements. The source is immuneACCESS, and TCRdb retained only in-frame sequences with V and J called. Part of the clones is not carried over; for the studies checked, unresolved V genes explain less than half of this, and the remainder is unexplained. That table supplies the V and J calls and clone size; D and trimming were determined from the DNA. In this sample the table shows 200,000 to 250,000 clones, roughly four fifths of which occur a single time. The leading ten clones occupy 7.8% of the sample.

This specimen comes from a study of blood T cell repertoires in COVID-19 (TCRdb year 2020). Background for the entire study: Samples covering the acute and convalescent phases of COVID-19 were provided by collaborators in the United States, Italy and Spain. Sample metadata almost always included a de-identified subject ID, COVID-19 status, age in years and sex. HLA class I and class II types, where available, came from metadata supplied by the sample provider rather than from assay-based typing. The samples were drawn from two sources: the first 160 participants of the ongoing ImmuneRACE study, and 1,000 to 1,500 subjects contributed by 6 global collaborators. The repertoires were released in a freely available public database meant as a resource for research on the immune response to SARS-CoV-2. The prospective study material was composed of cDNA or gDNA derived from T cells, B-cell-depleted T cells, or PBMCs. The dataset comprised deeply sampled blood TCRbeta repertoires from subjects exposed to, actively infected with, or recovered from COVID-19.

CDR1 and CDR2, looked up from the germline V gene (reference sequence), are DFQATT and SNEGSKA. V loses 4 bases of germline sequence and J loses 5 bases, and the interval between the two ends is 8 bases. Measured from the cysteine to the phenylalanine, the CDR3 is 11 residues long. Only CDR3 DNA is held: 33 bases, read in frame from base 1. The research as a whole found: The amount of clinical and demographic metadata varied by source and participant and was provided uncurated.

At one collaborating source in Seattle, patients were enrolled during active infection and were followed longitudinally through the course of disease. The collaborating institutions used their own protocols to collect whole blood in K2EDTA tubes. For TCRbeta analysis, collaborators shipped samples in one of three forms: frozen whole blood, isolated PBMCs, or DNA extracted from either of those sample types. This chain joins TRBV20-1 to TRBJ1-1; the D gene cannot be resolved reliably. Specimen: peripheral blood. The receptor comes from a woman older than 75 with COVID-19, enrolled during active disease. Here the CDR3 is given as CSATRGTEAFF. The DNA sequence follows: TGCAGTGCTACTCGCGGGACTGAAGCTTTCTTT.